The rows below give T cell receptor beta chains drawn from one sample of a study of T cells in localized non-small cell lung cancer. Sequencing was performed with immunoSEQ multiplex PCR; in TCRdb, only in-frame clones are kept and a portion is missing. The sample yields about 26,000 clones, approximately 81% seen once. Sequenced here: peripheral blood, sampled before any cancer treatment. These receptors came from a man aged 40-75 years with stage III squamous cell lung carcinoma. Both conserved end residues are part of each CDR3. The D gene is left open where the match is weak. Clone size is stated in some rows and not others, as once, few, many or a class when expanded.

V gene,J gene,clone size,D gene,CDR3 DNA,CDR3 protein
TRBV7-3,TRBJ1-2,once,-,TGTGCCAGCAGCCCCTTTGGGGCAGAAGACGGCTACACCTTC,CASSPFGAEDGYTF
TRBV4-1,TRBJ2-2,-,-,TGCGCCAGCAGCCTCCCCGCAGGGCCCGGGGAGCTGTTTTTT,CASSLPAGPGELFF
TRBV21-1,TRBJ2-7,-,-,TGTGCCAGCAGCCCACTTGGGTCCAGCTCCTACGAGCAGTACTTC,CASSPLGSSSYEQYF
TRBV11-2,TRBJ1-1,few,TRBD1,TGTGCCAGCAGCTTAACAGGGGGGGCTGAAGCTTTCTTT,CASSLTGGAEAFF
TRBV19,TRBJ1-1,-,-,TGTGCCAGTAGTCTTACAGGGATAAACACTGAAGCTTTCTTT,CASSLTGINTEAFF
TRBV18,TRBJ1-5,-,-,TGTGCCAGCTCACCCTCCACGGGGCCCGATCGGCCCCAGCATTTT,CASSPSTGPDRPQHF
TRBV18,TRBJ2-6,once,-,TGTGCCAGCTCACTTAGCTCTGGGGCCAACGTCCTGACTTTC,CASSLSSGANVLTF
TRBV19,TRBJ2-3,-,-,TGTGCCAGTAGTCCAAGAGGTAGCGGAGGTGGGGCAGATACGCAGTATTTT,CASSPRGSGGGADTQYF
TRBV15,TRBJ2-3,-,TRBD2,TGTGCCACCAGCAGGCTAGCGGACCACACAGATACGCAGTATTTT,CATSRLADHTDTQYF
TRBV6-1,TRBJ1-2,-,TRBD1,TGTGCCAGTGACAGGGGGAATAACTATGGCTACACCTTC,CASDRGNNYGYTF
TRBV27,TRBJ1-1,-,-,TGTGCCAGCCAGGAGGGGGGGTTAATGGACTACGCTGAAGCTTTCTTT,CASQEGGLMDYAEAFF
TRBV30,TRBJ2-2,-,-,TGTGCCTGGAACCCTATTGGGACTTCTAACACCGGGGAGCTGTTTTTT,CAWNPIGTSNTGELFF
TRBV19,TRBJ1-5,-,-,TGTGCCAGTAGTATTTCCCACAGTTATAGCAATCAGCCCCAGCATTTT,CASSISHSYSNQPQHF
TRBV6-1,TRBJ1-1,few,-,TGTGCCAGCACGACGGGGGCAGGGGACTACACTGAAGCTTTCTTT,CASTTGAGDYTEAFF
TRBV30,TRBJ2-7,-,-,TGTGCCTGCCGTCGACTCGGGCTCGGGGACGAGCAGTACTTC,CACRRLGLGDEQYF
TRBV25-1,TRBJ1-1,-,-,TGTGCCAGCAGGCTCGGGGGGGCGAACACTGAAGCTTTCTTT,CASRLGGANTEAFF
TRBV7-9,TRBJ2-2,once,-,TGTGCCAGCAGCTTTCTGGCGGGGGAGCTGTTTTTT,CASSFLAGELFF
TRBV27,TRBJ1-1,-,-,TGTGCCAGCAGTTTATCTCTACCCCGGGAGGAGAACACTGAAGCTTTCTTT,CASSLSLPREENTEAFF
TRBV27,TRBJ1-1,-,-,TGTGCCAGCAGTTTATTGTCAGGGTTTGGTGAAGCTTTCTTT,CASSLLSGFGEAFF
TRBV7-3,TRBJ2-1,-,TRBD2,TGTGCCAGCAGCTTATTGCGGGAGGGGAGTGAGCAGTTCTTC,CASSLLREGSEQFF
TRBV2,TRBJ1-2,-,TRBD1,TGTGCCAGCAGTGAAGTGAGGACAGGACTTAACTATGGCTACACCTTC,CASSEVRTGLNYGYTF
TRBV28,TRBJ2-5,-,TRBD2,TGTGCCAGCAGTCCCGCGGGAGGGGAGACCCAGTACTTC,CASSPAGGETQYF
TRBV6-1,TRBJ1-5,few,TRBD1,TGTGCCACGGGGACAGGGGGAAATCAGCCCCAGCATTTT,CATGTGGNQPQHF
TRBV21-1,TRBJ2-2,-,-,TGTGCCAGCAGCACAGCTAGCGGGGGGCGGGTCACCGGGGAGCTGTTTTTT,CASSTASGGRVTGELFF
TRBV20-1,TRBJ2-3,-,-,TGCAGTGACCTAGTAGGAGATACGCAGTATTTT,CSDLVGDTQYF
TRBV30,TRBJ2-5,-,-,TGTGCCTGGAGGCGGACCGAGACCCAGTACTTC,CAWRRTETQYF
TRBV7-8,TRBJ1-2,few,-,TGTGCCAGCAGCTCAGAGCTGCTCGACTATGGCTACACCTTC,CASSSELLDYGYTF
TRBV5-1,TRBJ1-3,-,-,TGCGCCAGCAGCTTGGGAGGGCCTGGAAACACCATATATTTT,CASSLGGPGNTIYF
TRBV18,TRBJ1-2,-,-,TGTGCCAGCCGGACGGGCGGGGATGGCTACACCTTC,CASRTGGDGYTF
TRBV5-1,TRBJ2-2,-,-,TGCGCCAGCAGTCCCTCAGGAGAGTCCACCGGGGAGCTGTTTTTT,CASSPSGESTGELFF